The rows below give T cell receptor beta chains drawn from one sample of a study of OX40 agonist ivuxolimab in advanced cancers. Clones were read by immunoSEQ multiplex PCR, and TCRdb kept only the in-frame ones, dropping some. This repertoire shows around 76,000 clones, just under 80% found once; its top ten account for around 5%. This specimen consisted of CD4+ or CD8+ T cells sorted from blood, obtained in a trial of the OX40 agonist ivuxolimab. The receptor set was obtained from an adult with an advanced solid tumor such as melanoma, head and neck, liver or kidney cancer. CDR3s include the opening cysteine and the closing phenylalanine or tryptophan. A D gene is named only where the DNA matches it firmly. Not every row has a clone size; where given, it reads once, few, many or a size class.

d_call: -
j_call: TRBJ2-5
v_call: TRBV29-1
clone_size: -
cdr3_aa: CSAGHTTKETQYF
cdr3_nt: TGCAGCGCCGGACACACAACAAAAGAGACCCAGTACTTC

d_call: -
j_call: TRBJ2-1
v_call: TRBV19
clone_size: -
cdr3_aa: CASSIDNRRIGSYNEQFF
cdr3_nt: TGTGCCAGTAGTATCGACAATCGCAGAATAGGCTCCTACAATGAGCAGTTCTTC

d_call: -
j_call: TRBJ1-1
v_call: TRBV5-6
clone_size: -
cdr3_aa: CASSPGVTVNTEAFF
cdr3_nt: TGTGCCAGCAGCCCGGGGGTGACAGTCAACACTGAAGCTTTCTTT

d_call: TRBD1
j_call: TRBJ1-2
v_call: TRBV5-1
clone_size: -
cdr3_aa: CASSWTGIDGYTF
cdr3_nt: TGCGCCAGCAGCTGGACAGGGATCGATGGCTACACCTTC

d_call: -
j_call: TRBJ1-1
v_call: TRBV28
clone_size: -
cdr3_aa: CASAGGALGTEAFF
cdr3_nt: TGTGCCAGCGCCGGGGGGGCCTTGGGCACTGAAGCTTTCTTT

d_call: -
j_call: TRBJ2-1
v_call: TRBV7-9
clone_size: few
cdr3_aa: CASSLAMNGEQFF
cdr3_nt: TGTGCCAGCAGCTTAGCCATGAATGGTGAGCAGTTCTTC

d_call: TRBD1
j_call: TRBJ2-7
v_call: TRBV19
clone_size: -
cdr3_aa: CASSSTGTGEDEQYF
cdr3_nt: TGTGCCAGTAGTTCCACCGGGACAGGTGAAGACGAGCAGTACTTC

d_call: TRBD2
j_call: TRBJ2-7
v_call: TRBV2
clone_size: -
cdr3_aa: CASSRQSGGSYEQYF
cdr3_nt: TGTGCCAGCAGTAGGCAGTCGGGGGGTTCCTACGAGCAGTACTTC

d_call: -
j_call: TRBJ1-3
v_call: TRBV7-2
clone_size: -
cdr3_aa: CASSPRAAPGNTIYF
cdr3_nt: TGTGCCAGCAGCCCCCGAGCGGCGCCTGGAAACACCATATATTTT

d_call: TRBD1
j_call: TRBJ1-2
v_call: TRBV27
clone_size: few
cdr3_aa: CASSLGGNRGRVGYTF
cdr3_nt: TGTGCCAGCAGTTTAGGGGGGAACAGGGGGCGAGTGGGCTACACCTTC

d_call: TRBD1
j_call: TRBJ2-4
v_call: TRBV28
clone_size: few
cdr3_aa: CASRPGQGGNIQYF
cdr3_nt: TGTGCCAGCAGACCGGGACAGGGTGGGAACATTCAGTACTTC

d_call: -
j_call: TRBJ1-5
v_call: TRBV7-8
clone_size: -
cdr3_aa: CASSLGRGNQPQHF
cdr3_nt: TGTGCCAGCAGCTTAGGTCGCGGGAATCAGCCCCAGCATTTT

d_call: TRBD1
j_call: TRBJ2-7
v_call: TRBV18
clone_size: few
cdr3_aa: CASSRDRVDEQYF
cdr3_nt: TGTGCCAGCTCACGGGACAGGGTAGACGAGCAGTACTTC

d_call: TRBD2
j_call: TRBJ2-7
v_call: TRBV4-1
clone_size: once
cdr3_aa: CASSHLPNVAGGSSYEQYF
cdr3_nt: TGCGCCAGCAGCCATCTTCCGAACGTAGCGGGAGGGAGCTCCTACGAGCAGTACTTC

d_call: -
j_call: TRBJ2-7
v_call: TRBV10-3
clone_size: -
cdr3_aa: CAISPGTRDYEQYF
cdr3_nt: TGTGCCATCAGCCCCGGTACAAGGGACTACGAGCAGTACTTC

d_call: -
j_call: TRBJ2-2
v_call: TRBV18
clone_size: -
cdr3_aa: CASSPRPAGELFF
cdr3_nt: TGTGCCAGCTCACCCAGGCCGGCCGGGGAGCTGTTTTTT

d_call: -
j_call: TRBJ2-3
v_call: TRBV19
clone_size: -
cdr3_aa: CASSPGAGTQYF
cdr3_nt: TGTGCCAGTAGTCCAGGGGCAGGGACGCAGTATTTT

d_call: TRBD1
j_call: TRBJ1-2
v_call: TRBV28
clone_size: -
cdr3_aa: CASAQGGALSGYTF
cdr3_nt: TGTGCCAGCGCCCAAGGGGGCGCATTGAGTGGCTACACCTTC

d_call: -
j_call: TRBJ2-5
v_call: TRBV29-1
clone_size: -
cdr3_aa: CSVRAPQETQYF
cdr3_nt: TGCAGCGTTCGGGCCCCACAAGAGACCCAGTACTTC

d_call: -
j_call: TRBJ1-1
v_call: TRBV6-6
clone_size: -
cdr3_aa: CASSPRGGRVGTEAFF
cdr3_nt: TGTGCCAGCAGCCCTCGGGGGGGGCGAGTGGGCACTGAAGCTTTCTTT

d_call: TRBD2
j_call: TRBJ2-2
v_call: TRBV5-4
clone_size: -
cdr3_aa: CASSLGGGTGELFF
cdr3_nt: TGTGCCAGCAGCTTGGGGGGGGGCACCGGGGAGCTGTTTTTT

d_call: TRBD2
j_call: TRBJ2-1
v_call: TRBV9
clone_size: -
cdr3_aa: CASSVDWASGSGEQFF
cdr3_nt: TGTGCCAGCAGCGTAGATTGGGCTAGCGGGAGCGGGGAGCAGTTCTTC

d_call: TRBD1
j_call: TRBJ1-1
v_call: TRBV5-1
clone_size: medium-sized
cdr3_aa: CASSLATGTGRGEAFF
cdr3_nt: TGCGCCAGCAGCTTGGCTACGGGGACAGGCAGGGGTGAAGCTTTCTTT

d_call: -
j_call: TRBJ2-1
v_call: TRBV27
clone_size: once
cdr3_aa: CASSSSSRDFRYNEQFF
cdr3_nt: TGTGCCAGCAGTTCCTCTTCCCGGGACTTCAGATACAATGAGCAGTTCTTC

d_call: -
j_call: TRBJ1-2
v_call: TRBV2
clone_size: -
cdr3_aa: CASSWDGRYGYTF
cdr3_nt: TGTGCCAGCAGTTGGGACGGCCGTTATGGCTACACCTTC

d_call: -
j_call: TRBJ2-3
v_call: TRBV9
clone_size: once
cdr3_aa: CASSVGLRQSTDTQYF
cdr3_nt: TGTGCCAGCAGCGTAGGACTCCGACAAAGCACAGATACGCAGTATTTT

d_call: TRBD1
j_call: TRBJ2-1
v_call: TRBV27
clone_size: -
cdr3_aa: CASSSSWTGGINEQFF
cdr3_nt: TGTGCCAGCAGTTCATCATGGACAGGGGGCATCAATGAGCAGTTCTTC

d_call: TRBD1
j_call: TRBJ1-2
v_call: TRBV5-6
clone_size: -
cdr3_aa: CASSGRDRIVGYTF
cdr3_nt: TGTGCCAGCAGCGGGAGGGACAGGATCGTTGGCTACACCTTC

d_call: TRBD2
j_call: TRBJ2-2
v_call: TRBV5-1
clone_size: few
cdr3_aa: CASSPLAGGPSGELFF
cdr3_nt: TGCGCCAGCAGCCCCCTAGCGGGGGGGCCCTCCGGGGAGCTGTTTTTT

d_call: -
j_call: TRBJ2-3
v_call: TRBV7-6
clone_size: -
cdr3_aa: CASSQRAGGGDTQYF
cdr3_nt: TGTGCCAGCAGCCAAAGGGCAGGGGGGGGAGATACGCAGTATTTT

d_call: -
j_call: TRBJ2-7
v_call: TRBV29-1
clone_size: -
cdr3_aa: CSVNSGRDEQYF
cdr3_nt: TGCAGCGTAAATAGCGGTAGGGACGAGCAGTACTTC

d_call: -
j_call: TRBJ2-7
v_call: TRBV30
clone_size: -
cdr3_aa: CAWRVAYEQYF
cdr3_nt: TGTGCCTGGAGGGTAGCCTACGAGCAGTACTTC

d_call: -
j_call: TRBJ1-1
v_call: TRBV20-1
clone_size: -
cdr3_aa: CSARADIEAFF
cdr3_nt: TGCAGTGCTAGAGCAGACATTGAAGCTTTCTTT

d_call: -
j_call: TRBJ1-2
v_call: TRBV11-2
clone_size: -
cdr3_aa: CASSLVIRGYGYTF
cdr3_nt: TGTGCCAGCAGCTTAGTTATTAGGGGGTATGGCTACACCTTC

d_call: -
j_call: TRBJ1-6
v_call: TRBV30
clone_size: -
cdr3_aa: CAWSPARGNSSPLHF
cdr3_nt: TGTGCCTGGAGCCCTGCGCGGGGCAATAGTTCACCCCTCCACTTT

d_call: TRBD2
j_call: TRBJ2-7
v_call: TRBV5-8
clone_size: -
cdr3_aa: CASSFLADYEQYF
cdr3_nt: TGTGCCAGCAGCTTTCTAGCGGACTACGAGCAGTACTTC

d_call: -
j_call: TRBJ1-5
v_call: TRBV2
clone_size: -
cdr3_aa: CASSAQGGNQPQHF
cdr3_nt: TGTGCCAGCAGTGCTCAAGGGGGCAATCAGCCCCAGCATTTT

d_call: TRBD2
j_call: TRBJ2-7
v_call: TRBV7-2
clone_size: few
cdr3_aa: CASSWASGGEYEQYF
cdr3_nt: TGTGCCAGCAGCTGGGCTAGCGGGGGGGAATACGAGCAGTACTTC

d_call: TRBD1
j_call: TRBJ2-7
v_call: TRBV16
clone_size: -
cdr3_aa: CASSPGTGSYEQYF
cdr3_nt: TGTGCCAGCAGCCCCGGGACAGGGTCCTACGAGCAGTACTTC

d_call: TRBD2
j_call: TRBJ2-3
v_call: TRBV6-4
clone_size: -
cdr3_aa: CASSPSGTTDTQYF
cdr3_nt: TGTGCCAGCAGCCCTAGCGGAACCACAGATACGCAGTATTTT

d_call: TRBD2
j_call: TRBJ2-3
v_call: TRBV7-2
clone_size: few
cdr3_aa: CASSPSLAGMTSVDTQYF
cdr3_nt: TGTGCCAGCAGCCCCTCACTAGCGGGGATGACTAGCGTGGATACGCAGTATTTT

d_call: -
j_call: TRBJ2-7
v_call: TRBV30
clone_size: -
cdr3_aa: CAWTEMRSLSYEQYF
cdr3_nt: TGTGCCTGGACGGAGATGCGGTCTCTCTCCTACGAGCAGTACTTC

d_call: -
j_call: TRBJ1-2
v_call: TRBV7-2
clone_size: -
cdr3_aa: CASSPEGRYGYTF
cdr3_nt: TGTGCCAGCAGCCCCGAGGGCCGCTATGGCTACACCTTC

d_call: -
j_call: TRBJ1-5
v_call: TRBV6-5
clone_size: few
cdr3_aa: CASSPRSGGNQPQHF
cdr3_nt: TGTGCCAGCAGTCCCCGGTCCGGCGGGAATCAGCCCCAGCATTTT

d_call: -
j_call: TRBJ1-5
v_call: TRBV11-2
clone_size: -
cdr3_aa: CASSPGQNSNQPQHF
cdr3_nt: TGTGCCAGCAGCCCTGGACAGAATAGCAATCAGCCCCAGCATTTT

d_call: -
j_call: TRBJ1-2
v_call: TRBV5-1
clone_size: -
cdr3_aa: CASSLAYNYGYTF
cdr3_nt: TGCGCCAGCAGCTTGGCCTACAACTATGGCTACACCTTC

d_call: TRBD1
j_call: TRBJ1-2
v_call: TRBV6-5
clone_size: once
cdr3_aa: CASSSRGTGNYGYTF
cdr3_nt: TGTGCCAGCAGTTCGAGGGGGACAGGCAACTATGGCTACACCTTC

d_call: -
j_call: TRBJ2-7
v_call: TRBV7-3
clone_size: once
cdr3_aa: CASSLGSYEQYF
cdr3_nt: TGTGCCAGCAGCTTAGGGAGCTACGAGCAGTACTTC

d_call: -
j_call: TRBJ2-7
v_call: TRBV6-1
clone_size: -
cdr3_aa: CASTSPQGSHEQYF
cdr3_nt: TGTGCCAGCACGTCGCCCCAAGGTAGCCACGAGCAGTACTTC

d_call: -
j_call: TRBJ1-1
v_call: TRBV4-3
clone_size: -
cdr3_aa: CASSRDSLNTEAFF
cdr3_nt: TGCGCCAGCAGCCGTGACAGCCTGAACACTGAAGCTTTCTTT

d_call: -
j_call: TRBJ1-1
v_call: TRBV19
clone_size: -
cdr3_aa: CASSIGGGYTEAFF
cdr3_nt: TGTGCCAGTAGTATAGGCGGGGGTTACACTGAAGCTTTCTTT

d_call: TRBD1
j_call: TRBJ2-7
v_call: TRBV18
clone_size: -
cdr3_aa: CASSPTRGQGPEQYF
cdr3_nt: TGTGCCAGCTCACCAACCCGCGGACAGGGACCCGAGCAGTACTTC